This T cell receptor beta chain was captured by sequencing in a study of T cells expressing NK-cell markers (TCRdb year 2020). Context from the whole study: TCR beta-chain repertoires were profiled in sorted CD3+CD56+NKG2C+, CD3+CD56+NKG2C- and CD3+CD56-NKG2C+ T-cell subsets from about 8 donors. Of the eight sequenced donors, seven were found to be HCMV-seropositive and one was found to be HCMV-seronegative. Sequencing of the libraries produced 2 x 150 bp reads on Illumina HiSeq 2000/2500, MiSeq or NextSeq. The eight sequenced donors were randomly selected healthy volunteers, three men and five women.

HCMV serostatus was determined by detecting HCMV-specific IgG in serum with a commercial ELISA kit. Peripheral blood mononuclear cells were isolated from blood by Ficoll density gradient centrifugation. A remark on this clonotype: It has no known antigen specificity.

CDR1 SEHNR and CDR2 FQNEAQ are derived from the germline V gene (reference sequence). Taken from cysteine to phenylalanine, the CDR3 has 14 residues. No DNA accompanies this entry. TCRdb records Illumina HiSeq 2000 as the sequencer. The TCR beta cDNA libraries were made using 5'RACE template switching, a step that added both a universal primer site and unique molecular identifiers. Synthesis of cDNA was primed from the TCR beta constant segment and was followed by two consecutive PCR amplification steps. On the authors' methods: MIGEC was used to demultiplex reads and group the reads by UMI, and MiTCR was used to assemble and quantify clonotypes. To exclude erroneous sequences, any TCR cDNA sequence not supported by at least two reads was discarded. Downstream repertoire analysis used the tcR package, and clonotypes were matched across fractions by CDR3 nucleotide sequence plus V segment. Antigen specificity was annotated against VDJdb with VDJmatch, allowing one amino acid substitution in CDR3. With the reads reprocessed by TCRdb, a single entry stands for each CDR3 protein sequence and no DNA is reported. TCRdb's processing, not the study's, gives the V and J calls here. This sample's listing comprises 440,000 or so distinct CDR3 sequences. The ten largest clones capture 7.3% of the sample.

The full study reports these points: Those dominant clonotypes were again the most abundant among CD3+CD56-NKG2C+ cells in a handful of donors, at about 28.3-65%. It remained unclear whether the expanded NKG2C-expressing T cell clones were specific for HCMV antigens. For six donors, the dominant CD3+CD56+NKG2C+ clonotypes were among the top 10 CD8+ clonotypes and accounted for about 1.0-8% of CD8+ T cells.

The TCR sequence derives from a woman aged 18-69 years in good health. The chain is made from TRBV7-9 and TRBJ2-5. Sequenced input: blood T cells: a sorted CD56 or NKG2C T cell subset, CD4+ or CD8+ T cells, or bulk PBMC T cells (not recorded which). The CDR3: CASSLKIVGETQYF. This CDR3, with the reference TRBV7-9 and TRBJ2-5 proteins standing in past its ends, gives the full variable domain DTGVSQNPRHKITKRGQNVTFRCDPISEHNRLYWYRQTLGQGPEFLTYFQNEAQLEKSRLLSDRFSAERPKGSFSTLEIQRTEQGDSAMYLCASSLKIVGETQYFGPGTRLLVL.